This TCR beta chain was sequenced during a study of radiation and T cells in renal cell carcinoma. Germline-derived CDR1 and CDR2 are SGHRS and YFSETQ. Trimming removed 6 bases from V and 7 bases from J; junction bases left unmatched: 7. CDR3 size: 15 residues. As for time point: blood 2 weeks post-SBRT. Treatment meaning: 15 Gy SBRT to primary tumor, nephrectomy 4 weeks later. Profiled with immunoSEQ multiplex PCR; TCRdb holds only in-frame clones, not every one. In the table there are 100,000 to 150,000 clones, 85% to 90% of which are singletons. Of note for this clone: Its matching antigen is unknown.

General study results and limits: In blood, top tumor clones expanded by 2 weeks, shrinking by 4.

The genes are TRBV5-1 and TRBJ2-1; TRBD2 agrees at 13 bases. The sample in question was blood, obtained from a patient whose treatment included radiotherapy and nephrectomy. This receptor was obtained from a woman in her seventies with renal cell carcinoma. The CDR3 DNA is TGCGCCAGCAAGGCCCAGACTAGCGGGGGGAATGAGCAGTTCTTC. This codes for CASKAQTSGGNEQFF.